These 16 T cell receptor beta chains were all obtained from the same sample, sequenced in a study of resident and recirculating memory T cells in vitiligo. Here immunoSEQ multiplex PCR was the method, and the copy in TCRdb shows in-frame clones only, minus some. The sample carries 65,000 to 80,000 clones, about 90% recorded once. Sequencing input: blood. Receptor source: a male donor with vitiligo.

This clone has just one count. The CDR3, as DNA: TGCGCCAGCTTCTTGGACAGGGGAACAGATACGCAGTATTTT. Encoded protein: CASFLDRGTDTQYF. The chain carries TRBV10-2 and TRBJ2-3; 9 bases fit TRBD1. The germline V gene has CDR1 WSHSY and CDR2 SAAADI. The CDR3 length is 14 residues. Losses at the gene ends were 8 bases for V and 3 bases for J; bases not matched to a gene: 6.

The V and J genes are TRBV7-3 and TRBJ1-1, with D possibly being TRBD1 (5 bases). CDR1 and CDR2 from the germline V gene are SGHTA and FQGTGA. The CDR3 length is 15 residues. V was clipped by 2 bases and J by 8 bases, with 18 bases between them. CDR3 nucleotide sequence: TGTGCCAGCAGCTTACGGTTGGCCGGTGGGGGGGAAGCTTTCTTT. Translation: CASSLRLAGGGEAFF.

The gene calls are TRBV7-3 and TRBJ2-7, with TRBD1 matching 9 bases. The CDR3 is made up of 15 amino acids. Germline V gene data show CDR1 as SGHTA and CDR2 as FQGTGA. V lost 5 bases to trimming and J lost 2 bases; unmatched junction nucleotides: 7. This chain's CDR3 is CASSPQGQGTYEQYF. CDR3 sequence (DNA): TGTGCCAGCAGCCCCCAGGGACAGGGAACCTACGAGCAGTACTTC.

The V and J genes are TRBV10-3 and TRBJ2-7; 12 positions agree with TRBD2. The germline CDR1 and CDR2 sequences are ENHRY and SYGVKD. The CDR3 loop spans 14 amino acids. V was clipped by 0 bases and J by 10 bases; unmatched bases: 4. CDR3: CAISESLAGGLQYF. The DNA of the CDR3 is TGTGCCATCAGTGAGTCCCTAGCGGGAGGGCTCCAGTACTTC.

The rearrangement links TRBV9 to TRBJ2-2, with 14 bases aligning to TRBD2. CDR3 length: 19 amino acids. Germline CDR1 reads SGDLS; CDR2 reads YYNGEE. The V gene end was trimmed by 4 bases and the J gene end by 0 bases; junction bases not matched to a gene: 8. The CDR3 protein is CASSLRTSGRPTNTGELFF. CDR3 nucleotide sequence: TGTGCCAGCAGCCTAAGGACTAGCGGGAGGCCGACGAACACCGGGGAGCTGTTTTTT.

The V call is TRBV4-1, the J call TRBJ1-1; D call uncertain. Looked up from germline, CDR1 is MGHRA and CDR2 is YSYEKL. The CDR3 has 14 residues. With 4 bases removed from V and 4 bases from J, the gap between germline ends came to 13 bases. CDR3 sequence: CASSPSPGSTEAFF. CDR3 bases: TGCGCCAGCAGCCCCTCTCCCGGGAGCACTGAAGCTTTCTTT.

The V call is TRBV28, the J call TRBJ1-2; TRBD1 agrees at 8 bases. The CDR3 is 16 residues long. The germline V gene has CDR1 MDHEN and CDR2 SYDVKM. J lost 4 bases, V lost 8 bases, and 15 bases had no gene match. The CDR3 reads CASFTGQGWDPYGYTF. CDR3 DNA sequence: TGTGCCAGCTTTACTGGACAGGGTTGGGACCCCTATGGCTACACCTTC.

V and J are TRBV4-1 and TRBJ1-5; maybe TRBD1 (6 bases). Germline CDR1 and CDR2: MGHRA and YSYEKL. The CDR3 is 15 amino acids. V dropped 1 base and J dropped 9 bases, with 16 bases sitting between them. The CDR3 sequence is CASSQGTVVLRPQHF. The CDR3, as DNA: TGCGCCAGCAGCCAAGGGACAGTGGTTCTACGGCCCCAGCATTTT.

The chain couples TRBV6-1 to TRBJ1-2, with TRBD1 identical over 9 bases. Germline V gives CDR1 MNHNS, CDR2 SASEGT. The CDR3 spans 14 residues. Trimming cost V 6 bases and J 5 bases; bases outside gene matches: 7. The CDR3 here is CASRPTGGGYGYTF. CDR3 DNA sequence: TGTGCCAGCAGACCCACAGGGGGCGGTTATGGCTACACCTTC.

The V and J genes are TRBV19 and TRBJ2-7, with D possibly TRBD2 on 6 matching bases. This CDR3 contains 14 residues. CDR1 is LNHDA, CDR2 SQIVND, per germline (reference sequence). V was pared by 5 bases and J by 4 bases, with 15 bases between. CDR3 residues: CASSSGLGKYEQYF. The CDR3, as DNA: TGTGCCAGTAGTTCGGGACTGGGAAAATACGAGCAGTACTTC.

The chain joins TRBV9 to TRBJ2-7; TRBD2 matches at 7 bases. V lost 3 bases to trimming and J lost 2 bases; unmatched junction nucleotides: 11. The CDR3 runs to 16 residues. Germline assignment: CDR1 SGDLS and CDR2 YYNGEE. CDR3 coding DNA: TGTGCCAGCAGCGATCGATCGGGGGGAGAACCCTACGAGCAGTACTTC. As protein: CASSDRSGGEPYEQYF. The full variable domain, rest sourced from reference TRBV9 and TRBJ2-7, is DSGVTQTPKHLITATGQRVTLRCSPRSGDLSVYWYQQSLDQGLQFLIQYYNGEERAKGNILERFSAQQFPDLHSELNLSSLELGDSALYFCASSDRSGGEPYEQYFGPGTRLTVT.

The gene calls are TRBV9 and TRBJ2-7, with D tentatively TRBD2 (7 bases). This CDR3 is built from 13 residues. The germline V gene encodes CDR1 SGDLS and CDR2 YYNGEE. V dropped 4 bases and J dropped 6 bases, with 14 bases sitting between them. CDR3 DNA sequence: TGTGCCAGCAGCTTGGGAGGGGGTAGCGAGCAGTACTTC. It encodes CASSLGGGSEQYF.

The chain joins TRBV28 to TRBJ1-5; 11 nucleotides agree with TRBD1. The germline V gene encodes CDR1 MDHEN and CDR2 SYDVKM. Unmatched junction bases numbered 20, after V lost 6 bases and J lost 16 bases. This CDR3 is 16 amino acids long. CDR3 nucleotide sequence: TGTGCCAGCAGCTCAACCCGGGACAGGGGGAGCGGGGATCATCATTTT. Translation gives CASSSTRDRGSGDHHF.

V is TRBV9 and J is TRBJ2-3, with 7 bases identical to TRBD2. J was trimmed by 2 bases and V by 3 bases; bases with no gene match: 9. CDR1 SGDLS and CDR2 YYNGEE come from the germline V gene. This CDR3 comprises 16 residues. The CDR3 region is CASSESTSAFTDTQYF. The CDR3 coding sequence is TGTGCCAGCAGCGAAAGTACTAGCGCCTTCACAGATACGCAGTATTTT.

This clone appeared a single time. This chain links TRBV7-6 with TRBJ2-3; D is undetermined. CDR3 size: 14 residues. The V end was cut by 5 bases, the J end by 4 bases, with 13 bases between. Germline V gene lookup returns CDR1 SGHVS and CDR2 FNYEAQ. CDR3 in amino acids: CASSPPRGPDTQYF. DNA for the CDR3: TGTGCCAGCAGCCCCCCCCGAGGCCCAGATACGCAGTATTTT.

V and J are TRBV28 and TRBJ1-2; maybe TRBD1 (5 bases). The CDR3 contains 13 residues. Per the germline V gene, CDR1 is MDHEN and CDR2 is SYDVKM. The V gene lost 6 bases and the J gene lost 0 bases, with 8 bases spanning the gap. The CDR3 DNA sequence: TGTGCCAGCAGCATGACAGCTAACTATGGCTACACCTTC. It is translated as CASSMTANYGYTF.